This T cell receptor beta chain was recovered during a study of blood T cell repertoires in COVID-19 (dated by TCRdb to about 2020). In the study overall: Samples from collaborators originated in the United States, Italy and Spain and spanned both the acute and convalescent phases of COVID-19. Deeply sampled blood TCRbeta repertoires from subjects exposed to, actively infected with, or recovered from COVID-19 were included in the dataset. Where available, HLA class I and class II types were taken from metadata supplied by the sample provider and were not determined by assay-based typing. The samples were drawn from the first 160 participants of the ongoing ImmuneRACE study and from roughly 1,300 subjects provided by 6 global collaborators. The repertoires were made available in a free public database intended to serve as a resource for research on the immune response to SARS-CoV-2. The material from the prospective study consisted of cDNA or gDNA derived from T cells, B-cell-depleted T cells, or PBMCs. The sample metadata nearly always contained a de-identified subject ID, COVID-19 status, age in years and sex.

TCRbeta CDR3 regions were amplified from genomic DNA by means of the immunoSEQ Assay, a bias-controlled multiplex PCR. The authors' pipeline ran thus. The number of nucleated cells in each sample was estimated from the amplification of reference gene primers within the assay. To quantify the absolute abundance of each unique TCRbeta CDR3 rearrangement, sequence reads were collapsed and filtered. For each sample, productive Simpson clonality was calculated by taking the square root of Simpson's diversity index across productive rearrangements. The immuneACCESS repertoire file appears here via TCRdb, limited to in-frame rearrangements. These files lack a portion of the clones; in checked studies, under half of the deficit traces to unresolved V genes, and the cause of the others is not known. V and J calls and clone size are given by that table; D and trimming were obtained from the DNA. This sample lists roughly 430,000 clones; approximately 91% were detected once. The top ten clones comprise around 1.9% of the sample.

On the study overall, not on this receptor specifically: The amount of clinical and demographic metadata varied by source and participant and was provided uncurated.

Of note for this clone: No cognate antigen has been identified for it. No base quality values were provided; no much bigger clone lies one nucleotide off.

In the prospective study, participants were 18 to 89 years old, resided in about two dozen geographic areas of the United States, and were enrolled through a virtual design. Cohort assignment in the prospective study relied on participant-reported clinical history from a screening survey and a study questionnaire. In the prospective study, mobile phlebotomists collected whole blood, serum and a nasopharyngeal or oropharyngeal swab from each participant. Participants in the prospective study had the option to provide additional blood draws and questionnaires over a roughly two-month period. Prospective study blood samples were shipped either frozen or at room temperature before DNA extraction. Material: PBMCs or T cells enriched from blood (not recorded which). This sequence was found in a middle-aged woman with acute COVID-19.

The CDR3 amino acid sequence is: CASSLAPHGAYGYTF. The bases are TGTGCCAGCAGCTTGGCCCCTCATGGGGCCTATGGCTACACCTTC. The sequence is built from TRBV5-4 and TRBJ1-2; TRBD1 might be the D gene, on 5 matching bases. Measured from the cysteine to the phenylalanine, the CDR3 is 15 residues long. Left in the record is the CDR3 DNA by itself, 45 bases read in frame from the first base. Per the germline V gene (reference sequence), SGHNT is the CDR1 and YYREEE is the CDR2. V loses 0 bases of germline sequence and J loses 4 bases, and the interval between the two ends is 13 bases. Reference TRBV5-4 and TRBJ1-2 genes cover what lies past the CDR3, so the full variable domain is ETGVTQSPTHLIKTRGQQVTLRCSSQSGHNTVSWYQQALGQGPQFIFQYYREEENGRGNFPPRFSGLQFPNYSSELNVNALELDDSALYLCASSLAPHGAYGYTFGSGTRLTVV.